This is a list of T cell receptor beta chains from one sample in a study of CD8 T cells in ankylosing spondylitis. TCRdb processed the 5' RACE reads anew with MiXCR; each CDR3 protein has one entry. The sample comprises around 32,000 distinct CDR3 sequences, roughly 7.2% of which are singletons, and 10% rests with the top ten. Sample: blood, either unsorted or a sorted T cell fraction (not recorded which). Receptors were obtained from a male donor with ankylosing spondylitis or in good health (not recorded which). Both conserved end residues are part of each CDR3. Each record gives: J gene, V gene, clone size, D gene, CDR3 DNA, CDR3 protein. D genes are given only for firm matches. Size is omitted from some rows. Given values are once, few, many or a class for expanded clones.

>TRBJ1-1|TRBV5-4|-|TRBD1
TGTGCCAGCAGACCAGGACAGGGTGAGGATGAAGCTTTCTTT
CASRPGQGEDEAFF
>TRBJ2-2|TRBV7-2|many|-
TGTGCCAGCAGCTTAGCGACTTTCACCGGGGAGCTGTTTTTT
CASSLATFTGELFF
>TRBJ2-1|TRBV20-1|many|TRBD2
TGCAGTGCTAGAGCTACGAAACCGGGACTAGCGGGAGCTGGAAATGAGCAGTTCTTC
CSARATKPGLAGAGNEQFF
>TRBJ2-1|TRBV27|many|-
TGTGCCAGCAGTCTCAGGGGCGTCTACAATGAGCAGTTCTTC
CASSLRGVYNEQFF
>TRBJ1-1|TRBV12-3/TRBV12-4|many|-
TGTGCCAGCAGCGTACAGGGAGTACAGACTGAAGCTTTCTTT
CASSVQGVQTEAFF
>TRBJ2-5|TRBV5-4|many|TRBD2
TGTGCCAGCAGCTTGGAGGGACTAGCGGGAACAGAGACCCAGTACTTC
CASSLEGLAGTETQYF
>TRBJ2-1|TRBV13|many|TRBD2
TGTGCCAGCAGCTTCCGACTAGCGGGAGGGCAAGAGCAGTTCTTC
CASSFRLAGGQEQFF
>TRBJ1-2|TRBV7-2|few|TRBD1
TGTGCCAGCAGCCATTGGGACAGACCCTATGGCTACACCTTC
CASSHWDRPYGYTF
>TRBJ2-2|TRBV12-3/TRBV12-4|few|TRBD2
TGTGCCAGCAGAATACTAGCGTTGGCCGGGGAGCTGTTTTTT
CASRILALAGELFF
>TRBJ2-2|TRBV20-1|many|TRBD2
TGCAGTGCTAGACTAGCGGGAGTTGCGGGGGAGCTGTTTTTT
CSARLAGVAGELFF
>TRBJ2-7|TRBV7-9|many|TRBD1
TGTGCCAGCAGCTCAGGGGGCTCAGCCCACTACGAGCAGTACTTC
CASSSGGSAHYEQYF
>TRBJ1-2|TRBV12-3/TRBV12-4|many|TRBD1
TGTGCCAGCAGTTTCGGCGGGACAGGGGCAATCTATGGCTACACCTTC
CASSFGGTGAIYGYTF
>TRBJ2-6|TRBV12-3/TRBV12-4|many|-
TGTGCCAGCAGGGACGACAGGTCTGGGGCCAACGTCCTGACTTTC
CASRDDRSGANVLTF
>TRBJ2-6|TRBV5-1|many|TRBD1
TGCGCCAGCAGCTTGGGACAGGGGGGAGGGGCCAACGTCCTGACTTTC
CASSLGQGGGANVLTF
>TRBJ2-7|TRBV4-1|medium-sized|TRBD1
TGCGCCAGCAGCAAAGAGGGACAGGGGTACGAGCAGTACTTC
CASSKEGQGYEQYF
>TRBJ2-6|TRBV28|-|-
TGTGCCAGCAGTTTATTAGGGGTGTCGACACGCGGAGGTACTGGGGCCAACGTCCTGACTTTC
CASSLLGVSTRGGTGANVLTF
>TRBJ2-5|TRBV7-2|few|-
TGTGCCAGCAGCGCCCCAGGGAGTCGAGAGACCCAGTACTTC
CASSAPGSRETQYF
>TRBJ2-3|TRBV19|-|-
TGTGCCAGTAGTATCAGGAGGGGAACAGATACGCAGTATTTT
CASSIRRGTDTQYF
>TRBJ2-3|TRBV6-1|many|TRBD1
TGTGCCAGCAGAGACAGGGTACATACAGATACGCAGTATTTT
CASRDRVHTDTQYF
>TRBJ1-2|TRBV20-1|many|-
TGCAGTGCTACAGACAGTCCCTATGGCTACACCTTC
CSATDSPYGYTF
>TRBJ2-3|TRBV29-1|many|-
TGCAGCGCCATGACTAGAGATACGCAGTATTTT
CSAMTRDTQYF
>TRBJ2-1|TRBV24-1|many|TRBD2
TGTGCCACCAGTACCAGCGGGATGAGCTCCTACAATGAGCAGTTCTTC
CATSTSGMSSYNEQFF
>TRBJ2-3|TRBV20-1|many|TRBD2
TGCAGTGCCCTTGCTAGCGGGAGTACAGATACGCAGTATTTT
CSALASGSTDTQYF
>TRBJ2-5|TRBV2|-|-
TGTGCCAGCAGTGAGGATGTGGGGGCGACGTTTCCCCAGTACTTC
CASSEDVGATFPQYF